Each of the 4 T cell receptor beta chains below was sequenced from the same sample in a study of immune evolution from preneoplasia to lung adenocarcinoma. Using immunoSEQ multiplex PCR, the repertoire was profiled, and TCRdb retains in-frame clones only, with some absent. The top ten clones hold under 8% of a sample with 10,000 or so clones, around 80% of them seen once. What was sequenced was FFPE lung adenocarcinoma in situ tissue. The receptors originated from a person in their sixties or seventies with lung adenocarcinoma.

The chain is built from TRBV19 and TRBJ1-2; a weak D match, TRBD1 (6 bases). The V end was cut by 4 bases, the J end by 8 bases, with 14 bases between. The CDR3 is 13 residues long. CDR1 is LNHDA, CDR2 SQIVND, per germline (reference sequence). The CDR3: CASSTQGGYGYTF. For the CDR3, the DNA is TGTGCCAGTAGTACACAGGGAGGGTACGGCTACACCTTC.

This sequence joins TRBV4-1 and TRBJ2-2; 10 nucleotides match TRBD1. The V gene's germline CDR1 is MGHRA and CDR2 YSYEKL. This CDR3 is built from 17 residues. Trimming removed 0 bases from V and 0 bases from J; junction bases left unmatched: 1. CDR3 coding DNA: TGCGCCAGCAGCCAAGATGGACAGGGGGCGAACACCGGGGAGCTGTTTTTT. Its protein is CASSQDGQGANTGELFF.

This chain uses TRBV28 with TRBJ2-5, with D possibly being TRBD2 (7 bases). The CDR3 has 15 amino acids. V was pared by 3 bases and J by 1 base, with 12 bases between. The germline CDR1 and CDR2 sequences are MDHEN and SYDVKM. The CDR3 DNA sequence: TGTGCCAGCAGTTTTGGGGGGGGCACCCAAGAGACCCAGTACTTC. Encoded protein: CASSFGGGTQETQYF.

The J gene is TRBJ2-7, the V gene TRBV7-9; no firm D call. This CDR3 is built from 12 residues. V shed 0 bases and J shed 2 bases, with 2 bases lying between them. The germline V gene encodes CDR1 SEHNR and CDR2 FQNEAQ (reference sequence). The CDR3 sequence is CASSLAAYEQYF. CDR3 in DNA: TGTGCCAGCAGCTTAGCGGCCTACGAGCAGTACTTC.